The 26 T cell receptor beta chains given below trace back to one sample, sequenced in a study of T cells after posttransplantation cyclophosphamide (dated by TCRdb to about 2016). The treatment or condition label, read with the paper, signifies: high-dose cyclophosphamide on days +3 and +4 as single-agent GVHD prophylaxis. PTCy patients received busulfan and fludarabine conditioning, a related or unrelated marrow graft, and cyclophosphamide on days +3 and +4. The method behind the library was the immunoSEQ multiplex PCR assay. TCRdb obtained this table from immuneACCESS and retained in-frame rearrangements with V and J assigned. These tables miss some clones; where compared with another copy, unresolved V genes account for less than half of the shortfall, and the remainder is unexplained. In all, the sample holds around 100 clones, and approximately 79% of those were seen once. The ten largest clones capture roughly a sixth of the sample.

The sequenced sample was CD8+ T cells sorted from PBMCs, obtained after an allogeneic stem cell transplant with post-transplant cyclophosphamide. These receptors were taken from a female patient under 45 who received an allogeneic stem cell transplant from a related donor, was CMV-positive, and had no GVHD. After a transplant, some T cells may have been passed on by the graft donor.

CDR3 region: CASSLSGQGTQPQHF. Here the CDR3 DNA reads TGTGCCAGCAGCTTGTCGGGACAGGGGACTCAGCCCCAGCATTTT. This chain connects TRBV5-6 to TRBJ1-5; 10 bases align to TRBD1. Germline V gene data show CDR1 as SGHDT and CDR2 as YYEEEE. V lost 1 base, J lost 6 bases, and 4 bases stayed unmatched. The CDR3 spans 15 residues.

This clone appeared a single time. The chain uses TRBV7-3 and TRBJ1-1; no definite D call. CDR1 SGHTA and CDR2 FQGTGA come from the germline V gene. There are 14 residues in the CDR3. Trimming left V 3 bases short and J 6 bases short, with 14 bases between. The CDR3 bases are TGTGCCAGCAGCTTGACCCCATTGGGCCCTGAAGCTTTCTTT. Its translation: CASSLTPLGPEAFF.

The chain employs TRBV19 and TRBJ1-5; 7 positions agree with TRBD1. V lost 2 bases to trimming and J lost 6 bases; unmatched junction nucleotides: 4. CDR3 length: 14 amino acids. Germline V gives CDR1 LNHDA, CDR2 SQIVND (reference sequence). CDR3 sequence reads: CASSITGVGQPQHF. For the CDR3, the DNA is TGTGCCAGTAGTATAACAGGGGTGGGTCAGCCCCAGCATTTT.

This clone was counted between two and nine times. This may be a read error, as it is one base from a much larger clone. The gene calls are TRBV7-9 and TRBJ1-4; TRBD1 is a possible D gene (6 bases). This CDR3 comprises 14 residues. CDR1 and CDR2 (germline): SEHNR, FQNEAQ (reference sequence). V was cut by 4 bases and J by 7 bases, with 13 bases left in between. CDR3 amino acids: CASSSKDSPEKLFF. DNA of the CDR3: TGTGCCAGCAGCTCCAAGGACAGCCCTGAAAAACTGTTTTTT.

On this clone itself: Germline is not matched at one junction end, which may reflect a read error. The genes are TRBV5-1 and TRBJ2-5; D perhaps matches TRBD1 (5 bases). The CDR3 is 18 residues long. CDR1 is SGHRS, CDR2 YFSETQ, per germline. CDR3 region: CASGLHTRQSNPQWAQYF. CDR3 DNA sequence: TGCGCCAGCGGCTTGCACACTCGACAGTCTAATCCGCAATGGGCCCAGTACTTC.

This sequence joins TRBV5-1 and TRBJ2-7; 8 bases align to TRBD1. Germline V gene sequence: CDR1 SGHRS, CDR2 YFSETQ. The V gene end was trimmed by 7 bases and the J gene end by 4 bases; junction bases not matched to a gene: 19. The CDR3 is 17 residues long. The CDR3 DNA reads as TGCGCCAGCGGACGGATTGCCACAGGGGGGAATAGGTACGAGCAGTACTTC. Translating it yields CASGRIATGGNRYEQYF.

The chain combines TRBV5-1 with TRBJ1-1, with a weak D call TRBD1 (5 bases). The CDR3 runs to 17 residues. Trimming pared 5 bases from V and 5 bases from J, leaving 25 bases between. Germline V gene data show CDR1 as SGHRS and CDR2 as YFSETQ. CDR3 sequence: CASSQILTGGSVTEAFF. As DNA, the CDR3 is TGCGCCAGCAGTCAAATCCTCACGGGGGGTTCTGTGACTGAAGCTTTCTTT.

The CDR3 protein is CSVLWGAGGPRTDTQYF. CDR3 coding DNA: TGCAGCGTGCTCTGGGGAGCGGGGGGGCCTAGGACAGATACGCAGTATTTT. V usage is TRBV29-1 and J usage is TRBJ2-3; 10 bases match TRBD2. CDR3 length: 17 amino acids. Germline V gene sequence: CDR1 SQVTM, CDR2 ANQGSEA. V shed 6 bases, J shed 3 bases, and the junction held 15 bases outside the gene matches.

This clone was picked up a small number of times. The chain has TRBV7-9 and TRBJ2-2; 7 bases match TRBD2. CDR3 length equals 14 residues. V was pared by 8 bases and J by 4 bases, with 7 bases of the junction left unmatched. The germline gives CDR1 SEHNR, CDR2 FQNEAQ (reference sequence). The CDR3, as DNA: TGTGCCAGCCCCGGAGCGGGGCCCACCGGGGAGCTGTTTTTT. It translates to CASPGAGPTGELFF.

This clone was seen a few times. A much larger clone is a single base away; this may be a read error. This CDR3 is also generated by other DNA sequences in the sample. This rearrangement joins TRBV7-6 to TRBJ1-3; 8 bases map to TRBD1. CDR1 is SGHVS, CDR2 FNYEAQ, per germline. Trimming cost V 3 bases and J 4 bases; bases outside gene matches: 5. The CDR3 length is 15 residues. CDR3 DNA: TGTGCCAGCAGCTTGGGGCAGGGGGCCGGAAACACCATATATTTT. Translating it yields CASSLGQGAGNTIYF.

This sequence joins TRBV9 and TRBJ2-7, with TRBD1 matching 8 bases. V gave up 4 bases and J gave up 7 bases; unmatched junction bases: 13. Germline V CDR1 and CDR2: SGDLS, YYNGEE. The CDR3 length is 15 residues. The CDR3 spells CASSLGGTGAREQYF. The DNA of the CDR3 is TGTGCCAGCAGCTTAGGCGGGACAGGAGCTAGGGAGCAGTACTTC.

This chain joins TRBV5-1 and TRBJ1-1; TRBD1 matches at 11 bases. The trim removed 6 bases at V and 5 bases at J, leaving 15 bases unmatched. In germline, CDR1 is SGHRS, CDR2 YFSETQ. The CDR3 runs to 17 residues. The CDR3 nucleotides are TGCGCCAGCACCAAAAGCAGGACAGGGGGCTCGAAGACTGAAGCTTTCTTT. It specifies CASTKSRTGGSKTEAFF.

The CDR3 DNA reads as TGTGCCAGCAGCTTGGGGACAGGGGTTCCGTACTTC. It codes for CASSLGTGVPYF. V and J are TRBV5-6 and TRBJ2-5; 9 bases are a match to TRBD1. The CDR3 is 12 residues long. Germline V gene data show CDR1 as SGHDT and CDR2 as YYEEEE. The junction had 4 bases not matched to a gene; V was cut back by 0 bases and J by 13 bases.

The chain employs TRBV19 and TRBJ2-2; TRBD2 matches 10 bases. Germline CDR1 and CDR2: LNHDA and SQIVND (reference sequence). The CDR3 is 17 residues long. The ends lost 3 bases at V and 3 bases at J; junction bases unmatched: 7. CDR3: CASSIRELAGHTGELFF. As DNA, the CDR3 is TGTGCCAGTAGTATTAGGGAACTAGCGGGGCACACCGGGGAGCTGTTTTTT.

This clone qualifies as hyperexpanded (1% or more). The rearrangement uses TRBV5-1 and TRBJ2-5; possibly TRBD1 for D (5 bases). Per the germline V gene, CDR1 is SGHRS and CDR2 is YFSETQ. V shed 1 base and J shed 9 bases, with 28 bases lying between them. CDR3 length equals 18 residues. The CDR3 nucleotides are TGCGCCAGCAGCTTGCACACTCGACAGTCTAATCCACAATGGGCCCAGTACTTC. This codes for CASSLHTRQSNPQWAQYF.

V usage is TRBV27 and J usage is TRBJ1-2; no clear D gene. Trimming stripped 6 bases from V and 0 bases from J, with 14 bases between. The CDR3 is 15 amino acids. Germline assignment: CDR1 MNHEY and CDR2 SMNVEV (reference sequence). The CDR3: CASSPGVIANYGYTF. The CDR3 bases are TGTGCCAGCAGCCCCGGGGTGATAGCTAACTATGGCTACACCTTC.

V and J are TRBV7-9 and TRBJ2-7; TRBD1 matches at 7 bases. V trimming: 1 base; J trimming: 4 bases; junction bases outside the gene matches: 7. CDR3 length: 15 residues. Germline loops: CDR1 SEHNR, CDR2 FQNEAQ (reference sequence). The CDR3 reads CASSLGQGLLYEQYF. The CDR3, as DNA: TGTGCCAGCAGCTTAGGACAGGGATTACTTTACGAGCAGTACTTC.

The V call is TRBV4-1, the J call TRBJ2-2, with D perhaps TRBD1 (6 bases). CDR1 MGHRA and CDR2 YSYEKL come from the germline V gene. V was clipped by 3 bases and J by 4 bases, with 12 bases between them. The CDR3 is 15 amino acids. CDR3 sequence reads: CASSHRTEGTGELFF. The CDR3 nucleotides read TGCGCCAGCAGCCACAGGACAGAGGGCACCGGGGAGCTGTTTTTT.

CDR3 in DNA: TGTGCCAGCAGCTTGCGGGCCCAAGAGACCCAGTACTTC. Its translation: CASSLRAQETQYF. The chain combines TRBV7-7 with TRBJ2-5; tentatively, D is TRBD2 (5 bases). The CDR3 covers 13 residues. Trimming left V 3 bases short and J 1 base short, with 6 bases between. CDR1 and CDR2 from the germline V gene are SSHAT and FNYEAQ (reference sequence).

This chain links TRBV13 with TRBJ2-3; D perhaps matches TRBD2 (6 bases). The CDR3 runs 18 residues. The germline V and J ends were trimmed by 2 bases and 3 bases, with 21 bases remaining between them. Germline CDR1 reads PRHDT; CDR2 reads FYEKMQ (reference sequence). CDR3 sequence (DNA): TGTGCCAGCAGCTTATTGCGCCCGAACGGGGGAGGAACAGATACGCAGTATTTT. This codes for CASSLLRPNGGGTDTQYF.

The V call is TRBV27, the J call TRBJ1-2; TRBD1 matches 11 bases. V was clipped by 2 bases and J by 4 bases; unmatched bases: 6. The CDR3 has 16 amino acids. CDR1 and CDR2 from the germline V gene are MNHEY and SMNVEV (reference sequence). This chain's CDR3 is CASSLRGDRGSYGYTF. The CDR3 coding sequence is TGTGCCAGCAGTTTACGCGGGGACAGGGGGAGCTATGGCTACACCTTC.

The table lists this clone with a count of one. J is TRBJ1-3 and V is TRBV5-5; 11 bases are shared with TRBD1. The CDR3 consists of 17 residues. CDR1 is SGHKS and CDR2 is YYEKEE in the germline V gene (reference sequence). The V gene end was trimmed by 6 bases and the J gene end by 3 bases; junction bases not matched to a gene: 11. The CDR3 region is CASNPRRTGGVGNTIYF. In DNA form, the CDR3 reads TGTGCCAGCAACCCGAGGCGGACAGGGGGCGTTGGAAACACCATATATTTT. Combining the CDR3 with reference TRBV5-5 and TRBJ1-3 gives the whole variable domain DAGVTQSPTHLIKTRGQQVTLRCSPISGHKSVSWYQQVLGQGPQFIFQYYEKEERGRGNFPDRFSARQFPNYSSELNVNALLLGDSALYLCASNPRRTGGVGNTIYFGEGSWLTVV.

The chain uses TRBV10-3 and TRBJ1-2; D not certain. This CDR3 spans 13 amino acids. The V gene's germline CDR1 is ENHRY and CDR2 SYGVKD. With 4 bases removed from V and 6 bases from J, the gap between germline ends came to 12 bases. The CDR3 DNA reads as TGTGCCATCAGTGTGGGCATCACCGATGGCTACACCTTC. Protein: CAISVGITDGYTF.

The V and J genes are TRBV4-1 and TRBJ1-2; D might be TRBD1 (5 bases). Trimming pared 3 bases from V and 7 bases from J, leaving 12 bases between. Germline V gives CDR1 MGHRA, CDR2 YSYEKL. The length of the CDR3 is 13 residues. CDR3 sequence: CASSQLDTAGYTF. The CDR3 nucleotides read TGCGCCAGCAGCCAGCTGGACACCGCTGGCTACACCTTC.

CDR3 DNA sequence: TGCGCCAGCCGAAAACTCGGGACAGGGGGCGGGGGCACTGAAGCTTTCTTT. Amino acid sequence: CASRKLGTGGGGTEAFF. The chain is built from TRBV5-1 and TRBJ1-1, with 12 bases aligning to TRBD1. V lost 7 bases and J lost 4; bases outside the gene matches: 14. This CDR3 is built from 17 residues. Germline values: CDR1 SGHRS, CDR2 YFSETQ. Full variable domain (rest looked up from reference TRBV5-1 and TRBJ1-1): KAGVTQTPRYLIKTRGQQVTLSCSPISGHRSVSWYQQTPGQGLQFLFEYFSETQRNKGNFPGRFSGRQFSNSRSEMNVSTLELGDSALYLCASRKLGTGGGGTEAFFGQGTRLTVV.

The chain has TRBV7-9 and TRBJ1-2, with no clear D. The CDR3 has 16 residues. The germline V and J ends were trimmed by 0 bases and 1 base, with 12 bases remaining between them. Per germline, CDR1 SEHNR and CDR2 FQNEAQ (reference sequence). The CDR3, as DNA: TGTGCCAGCAGCTTAGCGTTGCAGGAACTTAACTATGGCTACACCTTC. Translated, it gives CASSLALQELNYGYTF.